What follows are 21 T cell receptor beta chains derived from one specimen sequenced in a study of blood T cells in healthy people across ages. The use of a sample-barcoded 5' primer and a J-beta primer mix characterized a second PCR of about 7 to 12 cycles. From the 5' RACE reads, TCRdb called clonotypes with MiXCR, one entry per CDR3 protein. The sample lists fewer than 750,000 distinct CDR3 sequences, about 50% occurring once. Source material: blood. Receptor source: a woman of 80 years or more in good health.

This chain joins TRBV27 and TRBJ2-3; D is ambiguous. The CDR3 runs 14 residues. Germline CDR1 and CDR2: MNHEY and SMNVEV (reference sequence). V was pared by 4 bases and J by 2 bases, with 10 bases between. The CDR3 region is CASSSRAHTDTQYF. In DNA form, the CDR3 reads TGTGCCAGCAGTTCCCGGGCGCACACAGATACGCAGTATTTT.

The V and J genes are TRBV12-3 or TRBV12-4 and TRBJ2-5, with a possible D match to TRBD2 (5 bases). The CDR3 extends over 12 amino acids. Trimming stripped 5 bases from V and 11 bases from J, with 15 bases between. CDR3 sequence (DNA): TGTGCCAGCAGTGCCAACTCTAGGGAGCAGTACTTC. Its protein product is CASSANSREQYF.

This clonotype has just a few counts. This sequence joins TRBV29-1 and TRBJ2-1; D may correspond to TRBD1 or TRBD2 (5 bases each). Trimming took 7 bases from V and 9 from J, leaving 19 bases between them. Germline V lookup: CDR1 SQVTM, CDR2 ANQGSEA. CDR3 size: 13 residues. The CDR3 DNA is TGCAGCGGCCTAAGTCTGGGGGACGGTGAGCAGTTCTTC. Translated: CSGLSLGDGEQFF.

The genes are TRBV24-1 and TRBJ2-1; TRBD1 might be the D (7 bases). The V gene lost 0 bases and the J gene lost 12 bases, with 20 bases spanning the gap. Germline V lookup: CDR1 KGHDR, CDR2 SFDVKD. The CDR3 is 16 amino acids. The CDR3 sequence: CATSDLRAGGLFGQFF. CDR3 in DNA: TGTGCCACCAGTGATTTGCGGGCAGGGGGGTTATTTGGGCAGTTCTTC.

This clonotype was seen ten or more times. The rearrangement joins TRBV28 to TRBJ1-4, with unresolved D. This CDR3 is built from 11 residues. V was cut by 2 bases and J by 8 bases, with 3 bases left in between. Germline CDR1 is MDHEN and CDR2 is SYDVKM. CDR3 residues: CASSLAEKLFF. The CDR3, as DNA: TGTGCCAGCAGTTTAGCGGAAAAACTGTTTTTT. The full variable domain, in which reference TRBV28 and TRBJ1-4 provide the parts outside the CDR3, is DVKVTQSSRYLVKRTGEKVFLECVQDMDHENMFWYRQDPGLGLRLIYFSYDVKMKEKGDIPEGYSVSREKKERFSLILESASTNQTSMYLCASSLAEKLFFGSGTQLSVL.

Concerning this clonotype: Since a much larger clone is just one base distant, this may be a read error. This sequence joins TRBV2 and TRBJ2-1, with TRBD1 matching over 10 bases. Near its end, the DNA agrees better with TRBJ2-7, so the J call may be wrong. The CDR3 has 16 amino acids. Germline CDR1 reads SNHLY; CDR2 reads FYNNEI. DNA of the CDR3: TGTGCCAGCAGTGGACAGGGGGCGCGCTCCTACAATGAGCAGTACTTC. It encodes CASSGQGARSYNEQYF.

As regards this clonotype: This could be a read error, since a much larger clone is one nucleotide away. The rearrangement links TRBV10-2 to TRBJ2-3; D assignment may be TRBD1 or TRBD2 (6 bases each). CDR3 length: 13 residues. CDR1 is WSHSY and CDR2 is SAAADI in the germline V gene. The CDR3 region is CASTGASTDTRYF. The CDR3 DNA reads TGCGCCAGCACGGGGGCTAGCACAGATACGCGGTATTTT.

This clonotype was observed many times. The chain joins TRBV27 to TRBJ2-7, with 8 bases aligning to TRBD1. Trimming removed 5 bases from V and 3 bases from J; junction bases left unmatched: 6. The CDR3 extends over 14 amino acids. Germline V CDR1 and CDR2: MNHEY, SMNVEV (reference sequence). The CDR3 DNA is TGTGCCAGCAGTCTAGGTGGACAGGGCTACGAGCAGTACTTC. Translating it yields CASSLGGQGYEQYF.

This clonotype was seen just once. The V gene is TRBV6-6, the J gene TRBJ2-5; TRBD1 agrees at 10 bases. The J call may not be correct, given that the DNA end is closer to TRBJ2-7. Germline assignment: CDR1 MNHNY and CDR2 SVGAGI (reference sequence). The CDR3 is 13 amino acids. The CDR3 nucleotides read TGTGCCAGCAGCGTTGGGACAGGGGCCGAGCAGTACTTC. It specifies CASSVGTGAEQYF.

This clonotype was counted between two and nine times. The chain employs TRBV7-3 and TRBJ2-1; D may be TRBD2 (6 bases). The DNA matches TRBJ2-7 better at its end, which makes the J call doubtful. CDR1 is SGHTA, CDR2 FQGTGA, per germline. The CDR3 totals 16 residues. The DNA for the CDR3 is TGTGCCAGCAGCCCTACCGGGACTTCCACCTACAATGAGCAGTACTTC. It specifies CASSPTGTSTYNEQYF.

The chain combines TRBV5-6 with TRBJ1-3, with unresolved D. The ends were cut back, 4 bases at V and 0 bases at J, with 11 bases in the middle. The CDR3 has 15 amino acids. Per the germline V gene, CDR1 is SGHDT and CDR2 is YYEEEE. The CDR3 nucleotides are TGTGCCAGCAGCACGGCGGGCCGCTCTGGAAACACCATATATTTT. Its translation: CASSTAGRSGNTIYF.

This clonotype was seen many times. This sequence joins TRBV5-1 and TRBJ2-7; 10 positions agree with TRBD2. The CDR3 is 15 amino acids. J lost 5 bases, V lost 0 bases, and 5 bases had no gene match. Germline V CDR1 and CDR2: SGHRS, YFSETQ. DNA for the CDR3: TGCGCCAGCAGCTTGGCCGGGACTAGCGTCCACGAGCAGTACTTC. Its protein is CASSLAGTSVHEQYF.

In this sample, this clonotype turned up a few times. The chain links TRBV9 to TRBJ2-1; 7 bases are shared with TRBD2. Germline V CDR1 and CDR2: SGDLS, YYNGEE. The CDR3 runs 16 residues. With V trimmed by 0 bases and J by 2 bases, 5 bases remained unmatched. In nucleotides, the CDR3 is TGTGCCAGCAGCGTAGGCGCGGGGGTCGCCTACAATGAGCAGTTCTTC. Translated: CASSVGAGVAYNEQFF.

The rearrangement uses TRBV4-2 and TRBJ2-3; a possible D gene is TRBD1 (6 bases). The CDR3 consists of 17 residues. The germline V gene encodes CDR1 LGHNA and CDR2 YNFKEQ. V was trimmed by 2 bases and J by 4 bases, leaving 19 bases between them. The CDR3 DNA reads TGTGCCAGCAGCCAATCCCCAGACCAGGGGTTCCCAGATACGCAGTATTTT. It is translated as CASSQSPDQGFPDTQYF.

Regarding this clonotype: A read error may produce the germline difference seen at one junction end. V usage is TRBV4-2 and J usage is TRBJ2-3; TRBD2 aligns across 9 bases. Germline lookup yields CDR1 LGHNA and CDR2 YNFKEQ. CDR3 length equals 19 residues. The DNA for the CDR3 is TGTGCCAGCAGCCAAGATGTGATAGCGGGAGTGATCACCACAGATACACAGTATTTT. It is translated as CASSQDVIAGVITTDTQYF.

The chain has TRBV20-1 and TRBJ2-7; D is perhaps TRBD1 (5 bases). The germline V gene encodes CDR1 DFQATT and CDR2 SNEGSKA (reference sequence). V was pared by 4 bases and J by 4 bases, with 17 bases between. The CDR3 has 14 residues. For the CDR3, the DNA is TGCAGTGCTACGCCCCTACAGGATAGATACGAGCAGTACTTC. Amino acid sequence: CSATPLQDRYEQYF.

A note on this clonotype: Its ends do not fully match the called genes, so a read error is possible. The chain couples TRBV6-6 to TRBJ2-1, with D perhaps TRBD2 (6 bases). CDR1 and CDR2 (germline): MNHNY, SVGAGI (reference sequence). The CDR3 extends over 16 amino acids. CDR3 region: CAGRASETSSYNEQFF. The CDR3 coding sequence is TGTGCCGGCAGGGCTAGCGAGACGAGCTCCTACAATGAGCAGTTCTTC.

This clonotype was detected only a few times. This may come from a read error, since a much larger clone is one base off. This rearrangement joins TRBV9 to TRBJ2-5, with TRBD2 identical over 7 bases. Trimming took 8 bases from V and 2 from J; bases not matched to a gene: 12. This CDR3 has 15 residues. CDR1 and CDR2 (germline): SGDLS, YYNGEE. The CDR3 bases are TGTGCCAGACCGACTGCCCGGGACTATCAAGAGACCCAGTACTTC. Its protein product is CARPTARDYQETQYF. Looking up the rest from reference TRBV9 and TRBJ2-5 gives the full variable domain: DSGVTQTPKHLITATGQRVTLRCSPRSGDLSVYWYQQSLDQGLQFLIQYYNGEERAKGNILERFSAQQFPDLHSELNLSSLELGDSALYFCARPTARDYQETQYFGPGTRLLVL.

The chain couples TRBV29-1 to TRBJ1-1; D remains unclear. The V gene lost 0 bases and the J gene lost 10 bases, with 9 bases spanning the gap. The CDR3 runs to 11 residues. CDR1 and CDR2 from the germline V gene are SQVTM and ANQGSEA. CDR3 sequence: CSVEEAVVAFF. The CDR3 DNA is TGCAGCGTTGAAGAAGCAGTGGTAGCTTTCTTT.

This clonotype was detected ten times or more. V is TRBV2 and J is TRBJ2-1, with 9 bases lining up with TRBD2. Unmatched junction bases numbered 4, after V lost 7 bases and J lost 0 bases. CDR3 length: 15 amino acids. In germline, CDR1 is SNHLY, CDR2 FYNNEI. CDR3 nucleotides: TGTGCCAGCACGAGGCGGGGGGGCTCCTACAATGAGCAGTTCTTC. It translates to CASTRRGGSYNEQFF.

As DNA, the CDR3 is TGTGCCTGGAAGGTGGCAGGGAATTATGGCTACACCTTC. It codes for CAWKVAGNYGYTF. The chain couples TRBV30 to TRBJ1-2; the D gene is possibly TRBD1 (5 bases). This CDR3 has 13 residues. V dropped 4 bases and J dropped 5 bases, with 14 bases sitting between them. CDR1 and CDR2 (germline): GTSNPN, SVGIG (reference sequence).